This T cell receptor (beta chain) emerged from a study of cytomegalovirus exposure and HLA in healthy donors. As for this clone: The antigen is not known.

This CDR3 contains 16 residues. The V segment lost 2 bases and the J segment 5 bases; nucleotides outside the gene matches: 10. Germline V gives CDR1 ENHRY, CDR2 SYGVKD. Amplification used 60 Vbeta primers and 13 Jbeta primers. Produced via immunoSEQ multiplex PCR; TCRdb's table is partial and in-frame only. Here the sample spans about 120,000 clones, roughly three quarters being singletons. Points from the study as a whole: Analyses of presence and absence presupposed an approximately uniform sequencing depth across donors. According to an earlier analysis, most TCR beta V segments yielded productive rearrangements about 90% or about 30% of the time.

What was sequenced was PBMCs. The chain combines TRBV10-3 with TRBJ2-7, with 9 bases aligning to TRBD2. This receptor was obtained from a man aged 25-45 years in good health and CMV-seropositive. CDR3: CAISEPSAGGGDEQYF. CDR3 in DNA: TGTGCCATCAGTGAGCCATCAGCGGGAGGAGGGGACGAGCAGTACTTC.